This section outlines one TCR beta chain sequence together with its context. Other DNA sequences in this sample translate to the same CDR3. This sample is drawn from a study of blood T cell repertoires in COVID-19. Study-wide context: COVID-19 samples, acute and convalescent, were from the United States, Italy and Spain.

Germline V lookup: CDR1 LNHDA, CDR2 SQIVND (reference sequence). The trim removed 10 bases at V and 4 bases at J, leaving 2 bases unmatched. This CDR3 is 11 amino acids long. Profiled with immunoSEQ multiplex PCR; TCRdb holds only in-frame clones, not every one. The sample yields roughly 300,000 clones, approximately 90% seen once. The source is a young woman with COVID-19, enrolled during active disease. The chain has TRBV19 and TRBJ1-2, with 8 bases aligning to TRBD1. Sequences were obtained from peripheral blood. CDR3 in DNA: TGTGCCACCACAGGGGGCTATGGCTACACCTTC. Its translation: CATTGGYGYTF. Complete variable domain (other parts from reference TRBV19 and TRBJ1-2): DGGITQSPKYLFRKEGQNVTLSCEQNLNHDAMYWYRQDPGQGLRLIYYSQIVNDFQKGDIAEGYSVSREKKESFPLTVTSAQKNPTAFYLCATTGGYGYTFGSGTRLTVV.